One and the same sample provided the 2 T cell receptor beta chains below, sequenced in a study of Tregs in tolerant kidney transplant recipients. The protocol was immunoSEQ multiplex PCR, while the TCRdb copy is restricted to in-frame clones and leaves out a portion. The sample lists under 50,000 clones, around 90% seen once, with 0.7% in the top ten. Sequencing used Tregs from blood. These receptor sequences come from a human donor in good health.

The chain recombines TRBV25-1 with TRBJ2-1; D uncertain. The CDR3 is 15 amino acids. V was shortened by 6 bases and J by 2 bases, with 14 bases between the two germline ends. Per germline, CDR1 MGHDK and CDR2 SYGVNS. The CDR3 coding sequence is TGTGCCAGCAGCCCTCTAACTCCGGCCTACAATGAGCAGTTCTTC. Amino acid sequence: CASSPLTPAYNEQFF.

V gene TRBV7-9 combines with J gene TRBJ1-4; D gene uncertain. V gave up 5 bases and J gave up 2 bases, with 12 bases separating them. Germline V gene lookup returns CDR1 SEHNR and CDR2 FQNEAQ (reference sequence). This CDR3 has 15 amino acids. In DNA form, the CDR3 reads TGTGCCAGCAGCCTACTTCTGGGGACTAATGAAAAACTGTTTTTT. Its translation: CASSLLLGTNEKLFF. Full variable domain (remainder filled in from reference TRBV7-9 and TRBJ1-4): DTGVSQNPRHKITKRGQNVTFRCDPISEHNRLYWYRQTLGQGPEFLTYFQNEAQLEKSRLLSDRFSAERPKGSFSTLEIQRTEQGDSAMYLCASSLLLGTNEKLFFGSGTQLSVL.